These T cell receptor beta chains were read from a single sample in a study of regulatory T cells in long-lasting Graves disease. TCRdb re-analysed the multiplex PCR reads in MiXCR, keeping a single row per CDR3 protein. This sample yields hundreds of thousands of distinct CDR3 sequences, of which 16% are seen a single time; 25% to 30% belongs to the top ten. In addition, the sample was reused for a study of T cells in Graves' hyperthyroidism and ophthalmopathy.

This material consisted of peripheral blood mononuclear cells (PBMCs), taken at new diagnosis, from a patient treated with antithyroid drugs. The receptor source for this set is a man between 40 and 49 years old with Graves disease. Both conserved end residues are part of each CDR3. Each record gives: D gene, CDR3 length, V gene, J gene, clone size, CDR3 DNA, CDR3 protein. The D gene is left open where the match is weak. For some rows the clone size is stated as once, few or many, or as a class when expanded; others skip it.

D gene: NA; CDR3 length: 14; V gene: TRBV30; J gene: TRBJ2-2; clone size: NA; CDR3 DNA: TGTGCCTGGAGTGTACTGAGCGCCACCGGGGAGCTGTTTTTT; CDR3 protein: CAWSVLSATGELFF
D gene: TRBD1; CDR3 length: 19; V gene: TRBV20-1; J gene: TRBJ2-7; clone size: NA; CDR3 DNA: TGCAGTGCTACACCGGGACAGGGTAATTATGTTCAAAGTTACTACGAGCAGTACTTC; CDR3 protein: CSATPGQGNYVQSYYEQYF
D gene: NA; CDR3 length: 15; V gene: TRBV4-3; J gene: TRBJ1-1; clone size: many; CDR3 DNA: TGCGCCAGCAGCCAAGTTCGACATATGAGCACTGAAGCTTTCTTT; CDR3 protein: CASSQVRHMSTEAFF
D gene: TRBD1; CDR3 length: 13; V gene: TRBV12-3/TRBV12-4; J gene: TRBJ1-2; clone size: few; CDR3 DNA: TGTGCCAGCACTCAGGGGGCCTACTATGGCTACACCTTC; CDR3 protein: CASTQGAYYGYTF
D gene: NA; CDR3 length: 14; V gene: TRBV12-3/TRBV12-4; J gene: TRBJ1-3; clone size: many; CDR3 DNA: TGTGCCAGCACCCCGACCTTCTCTGGAAACACCATATATTTT; CDR3 protein: CASTPTFSGNTIYF
D gene: TRBD1; CDR3 length: 17; V gene: TRBV4-1; J gene: TRBJ1-2; clone size: NA; CDR3 DNA: TGCGCCAGCAGCCAAGATTTTGGGACAGCAGAAAACTATGGCTACACCTTC; CDR3 protein: CASSQDFGTAENYGYTF
D gene: NA; CDR3 length: 14; V gene: TRBV19; J gene: TRBJ2-3; clone size: NA; CDR3 DNA: TGTGCCAGTAAACGGACTACGGTCGTGGATACGCAGTATTTT; CDR3 protein: CASKRTTVVDTQYF
D gene: TRBD1; CDR3 length: 16; V gene: TRBV6-2/TRBV6-3; J gene: TRBJ1-5; clone size: many; CDR3 DNA: TGTGCCAGCAGAAAAACCCCCGGGACAGTCAATCAGCCCCAGCATTTT; CDR3 protein: CASRKTPGTVNQPQHF
D gene: NA; CDR3 length: 13; V gene: TRBV2; J gene: TRBJ1-2; clone size: many; CDR3 DNA: TGTGCCAGCAGTGAAGGGCCTAACTATGGCTACACCTTC; CDR3 protein: CASSEGPNYGYTF
D gene: TRBD1; CDR3 length: 12; V gene: TRBV28; J gene: TRBJ1-1; clone size: many; CDR3 DNA: TGTGCCAGCAGCTTGGACAGGGAGTCAGCTTTCTTT; CDR3 protein: CASSLDRESAFF
D gene: TRBD1; CDR3 length: 16; V gene: TRBV28; J gene: TRBJ1-6; clone size: many; CDR3 DNA: TGTGCCAGCAGTTCGTTGGACAGGGTCTATAATTCACCCCTCCACTTT; CDR3 protein: CASSSLDRVYNSPLHF
D gene: NA; CDR3 length: 13; V gene: TRBV2; J gene: TRBJ2-5; clone size: many; CDR3 DNA: TGTGCCAGCGGGGGTGTCAGGAAAGAGACCCAGTACTTC; CDR3 protein: CASGGVRKETQYF
D gene: NA; CDR3 length: 13; V gene: TRBV5-6; J gene: TRBJ1-1; clone size: NA; CDR3 DNA: TGTGCCAGCAGCTTGGGGACGTCTCCTGAAGCTTTCTTT; CDR3 protein: CASSLGTSPEAFF
D gene: NA; CDR3 length: 17; V gene: TRBV27; J gene: TRBJ2-3; clone size: NA; CDR3 DNA: TGTGCCAGCAGTCAGTCATTTCCGAGGCGAAGCACAGATACGCAGTATTTT; CDR3 protein: CASSQSFPRRSTDTQYF
D gene: NA; CDR3 length: 12; V gene: TRBV7-9; J gene: TRBJ1-2; clone size: few; CDR3 DNA: TGTGCCAGCAGCTCCCCCTTGAATGGCTACACCTTC; CDR3 protein: CASSSPLNGYTF
D gene: NA; CDR3 length: 13; V gene: TRBV12-3/TRBV12-4; J gene: TRBJ2-5; clone size: many; CDR3 DNA: TGTGCCAGCAGTTTGTTACAGCAAGAGACCCAGTACTTC; CDR3 protein: CASSLLQQETQYF
D gene: TRBD2; CDR3 length: 14; V gene: TRBV20-1; J gene: TRBJ2-7; clone size: many; CDR3 DNA: TGCAGTCAAACACTTGGGGGCGGGAGGTACGAGCAGTACTTC; CDR3 protein: CSQTLGGGRYEQYF
D gene: NA; CDR3 length: 16; V gene: TRBV3-1; J gene: TRBJ1-5; clone size: many; CDR3 DNA: TGTGCCAGCAGCCAAAGGGCAGGTAGTGGCAATCAGCCCCAGCATTTT; CDR3 protein: CASSQRAGSGNQPQHF
D gene: NA; CDR3 length: 14; V gene: TRBV6-1; J gene: TRBJ2-7; clone size: many; CDR3 DNA: TGTGCCAGCAGTGGCTATGTTGGGGGCTACGAGCAGTACTTC; CDR3 protein: CASSGYVGGYEQYF
D gene: TRBD1; CDR3 length: 14; V gene: TRBV20-1; J gene: TRBJ1-6; clone size: NA; CDR3 DNA: TGCAGTGCTTCAGACAGGGTGAGAAATTCACCCCTCCACTTT; CDR3 protein: CSASDRVRNSPLHF
D gene: TRBD1; CDR3 length: 14; V gene: TRBV19; J gene: TRBJ1-5; clone size: NA; CDR3 DNA: TGTGCCAGTAGTATACAGACAGGGTGGGGGCCCCAGCATTTT; CDR3 protein: CASSIQTGWGPQHF
D gene: TRBD1; CDR3 length: 17; V gene: TRBV7-6; J gene: TRBJ2-3; clone size: many; CDR3 DNA: TGTGCCAGCAGCACAGGAACGTACAGGGGCAGAGTAGATACGCAGTATTTT; CDR3 protein: CASSTGTYRGRVDTQYF
D gene: NA; CDR3 length: 13; V gene: TRBV7-3; J gene: TRBJ1-3; clone size: many; CDR3 DNA: TGTGCCAGCAGCTCGACAGATGGAAACACCATATATTTT; CDR3 protein: CASSSTDGNTIYF
D gene: TRBD2; CDR3 length: 15; V gene: TRBV28; J gene: TRBJ2-1; clone size: many; CDR3 DNA: TGTGCCAGCAGAGAGACTAGCGGGGGGGCTGGGGAGCAGTTCTTC; CDR3 protein: CASRETSGGAGEQFF
D gene: NA; CDR3 length: 13; V gene: TRBV2; J gene: TRBJ1-5; clone size: many; CDR3 DNA: TGTGCCAGCCACGGAGTAATACGTCAGCCCCAGCATTTT; CDR3 protein: CASHGVIRQPQHF
D gene: NA; CDR3 length: 16; V gene: TRBV7-9; J gene: TRBJ2-5; clone size: NA; CDR3 DNA: TGTGCCAGCAGCTTAGCGCTGGGCCCCCTCGGTGAGACCCAGTACTTC; CDR3 protein: CASSLALGPLGETQYF
D gene: NA; CDR3 length: 12; V gene: TRBV2; J gene: TRBJ1-5; clone size: few; CDR3 DNA: TGTGCCAGCAGTGTCGGGTTTCAGCCCCAGCATTTT; CDR3 protein: CASSVGFQPQHF
D gene: NA; CDR3 length: 14; V gene: TRBV29-1; J gene: TRBJ2-2; clone size: many; CDR3 DNA: TGCAGCGTCTACGGGGGCACGAACACCGGGGAGCTGTTTTTT; CDR3 protein: CSVYGGTNTGELFF
D gene: NA; CDR3 length: 12; V gene: TRBV7-6; J gene: TRBJ2-1; clone size: many; CDR3 DNA: TGTGCCAGCAGCTCCTACCCCCATGAGCAGTTCTTC; CDR3 protein: CASSSYPHEQFF
D gene: NA; CDR3 length: 16; V gene: TRBV7-3; J gene: TRBJ2-2; clone size: many; CDR3 DNA: TGTGCCAGCACCGAGTATGGGCAGGGTGACACCGGGGAGCTGTTTTTT; CDR3 protein: CASTEYGQGDTGELFF
D gene: NA; CDR3 length: 13; V gene: TRBV5-6; J gene: TRBJ1-2; clone size: NA; CDR3 DNA: TGTGCCAGCAGCCGCCAAATCAACTATGGCTACACCTTC; CDR3 protein: CASSRQINYGYTF
D gene: TRBD1; CDR3 length: 15; V gene: TRBV6-5; J gene: TRBJ1-4; clone size: few; CDR3 DNA: TGTGCCAGCAGTTTCCCCACAGGGGACGGTGAAAAACTGTTTTTT; CDR3 protein: CASSFPTGDGEKLFF
D gene: NA; CDR3 length: 13; V gene: TRBV9; J gene: TRBJ1-1; clone size: NA; CDR3 DNA: TGTGCCAGCAGCGGGGGGGCGATCACTGAAGCTTTCTTT; CDR3 protein: CASSGGAITEAFF
D gene: NA; CDR3 length: 13; V gene: TRBV18; J gene: TRBJ1-5; clone size: many; CDR3 DNA: TGTGCCAGCTCACCACTCGGGGACCAGCCCCAGCATTTT; CDR3 protein: CASSPLGDQPQHF
D gene: TRBD1; CDR3 length: 15; V gene: TRBV13; J gene: TRBJ1-1; clone size: NA; CDR3 DNA: TGTGCCAGCAGCTCCACCGGGACAGTGAACACTGAAACTTTCTTT; CDR3 protein: CASSSTGTVNTETFF
D gene: TRBD2; CDR3 length: 15; V gene: TRBV28; J gene: TRBJ2-1; clone size: many; CDR3 DNA: TGTGCCAGCAGTTTTCCCAGCGGGGGCTTGTATGAGCAGTTCTTC; CDR3 protein: CASSFPSGGLYEQFF
D gene: NA; CDR3 length: 14; V gene: TRBV19; J gene: TRBJ2-7; clone size: many; CDR3 DNA: TGTGCCAGTAGCGACGGCGGGACAGCCTACGAGCAGTACTTC; CDR3 protein: CASSDGGTAYEQYF
D gene: NA; CDR3 length: 14; V gene: TRBV5-1; J gene: TRBJ2-2; clone size: NA; CDR3 DNA: TGCGCCAGCAGTTCCGGATCGGCGGCCGGGGAGCTGTTTTTT; CDR3 protein: CASSSGSAAGELFF
D gene: NA; CDR3 length: 15; V gene: TRBV9; J gene: TRBJ2-1; clone size: NA; CDR3 DNA: TGTGCCAGCAGCTCAAGACAGGCCCCCTACAATGAGCAGTTCTTC; CDR3 protein: CASSSRQAPYNEQFF
D gene: TRBD1; CDR3 length: 15; V gene: TRBV7-2; J gene: TRBJ2-6; clone size: many; CDR3 DNA: TGTGCCAGCAGCTTGGGGACAGGCGGGGCCAACGTCCTGACTTTC; CDR3 protein: CASSLGTGGANVLTF
D gene: NA; CDR3 length: 13; V gene: TRBV18; J gene: TRBJ1-3; clone size: many; CDR3 DNA: TGTGCCAGCAGCCCCGACAGGGGAAACACCATATATTTT; CDR3 protein: CASSPDRGNTIYF
D gene: NA; CDR3 length: 15; V gene: TRBV9; J gene: TRBJ1-3; clone size: NA; CDR3 DNA: TGTGCCAGCAGCGTAGAGCCCGCCGCTGGAAACACCATATATTTT; CDR3 protein: CASSVEPAAGNTIYF
D gene: NA; CDR3 length: 13; V gene: TRBV28; J gene: TRBJ2-7; clone size: many; CDR3 DNA: TGTGCCAGCAGTCATGCATCAACCTACGAGCAGTACTTC; CDR3 protein: CASSHASTYEQYF
D gene: TRBD1; CDR3 length: 16; V gene: TRBV28; J gene: TRBJ1-1; clone size: many; CDR3 DNA: TGTGCCAGCAGTCCCAGGGGGCGGCCCAGGAACACTGAAGCTTTCTTT; CDR3 protein: CASSPRGRPRNTEAFF
D gene: TRBD2; CDR3 length: 14; V gene: TRBV20-1; J gene: TRBJ2-4; clone size: many; CDR3 DNA: TGCAGTGTTGACTTAGCGGGGAGGAAAAACATTCAGTACTTC; CDR3 protein: CSVDLAGRKNIQYF
D gene: NA; CDR3 length: 16; V gene: TRBV5-8; J gene: TRBJ2-2; clone size: few; CDR3 DNA: TGTGCCAGCAGCTTCCAGGGGCCCCCGAACACCGGGGAGCTGTTTTTT; CDR3 protein: CASSFQGPPNTGELFF
D gene: TRBD2; CDR3 length: 15; V gene: TRBV27; J gene: TRBJ2-3; clone size: NA; CDR3 DNA: TGTGCCAGCAGTTTCCTAGCGGGGATGGCAGATACGCAGTATTTT; CDR3 protein: CASSFLAGMADTQYF
D gene: NA; CDR3 length: 14; V gene: TRBV5-1; J gene: TRBJ2-7; clone size: NA; CDR3 DNA: TGCGCCAGCAGCTCGCAGCCGACTAGTTCCGAGCAGTACTTC; CDR3 protein: CASSSQPTSSEQYF
D gene: TRBD1; CDR3 length: 15; V gene: TRBV27; J gene: TRBJ1-2; clone size: many; CDR3 DNA: TGTGCCAGCAGTTTAGCAGGGGGACCTAACTATGGCTACACCTTC; CDR3 protein: CASSLAGGPNYGYTF